The source of this T cell receptor beta chain is a study of T cells in Graves' hyperthyroidism and ophthalmopathy. RNA transcripts gave rise to amplified TCR beta CDR3 regions. The TCR CDR3 first-round RT-PCR relied on the HTBI primer set. TCRdb itself ran the multiplex PCR reads through MiXCR, one entry per CDR3 protein. This repertoire shows some 560,000 distinct CDR3 sequences, approximately 15% found once; its top ten account for under 7.5%. Absence of ophthalmopathy progression within 18 months defined stable Graves' hyperthyroidism. The CDR3 consists of 14 residues. V gave up 2 bases and J gave up 15 bases, with 20 bases separating them. The germline gives CDR1 MNHEY, CDR2 SVGEGT. This clonotype was seen only once.

This receptor was identified in a woman in her thirties with Graves' hyperthyroidism. The specimen was blood. The chain is built from TRBV6-2 or TRBV6-3 and TRBJ2-1; the D gene is possibly TRBD1 (5 bases). This CDR3 is CASSYDLGPTWGFF. CDR3 in DNA: TGTGCCAGCAGTTACGATCTGGGGCCCACATGGGGGTTCTTC.